What follows are 18 T cell receptor beta chains derived from one specimen sequenced in a study of molecular identifiers for immune sequencing clone quantification. TCRdb independently ran MiXCR on the PCR reads; one entry per CDR3 protein. The table includes about half a million distinct CDR3 sequences, over 20% detected once. The material sequenced was naive CD8+ T cells from blood, with Jurkat cell RNA spiked in. Subset: FACS-sorted CD8+CD4-CCR7+CD45RA+ naive T cells. These TCRs come from a human donor in good health. Some libraries in this study had Jurkat cell RNA spiked in.

This rearrangement joins TRBV7-6 to TRBJ2-5; D is unclear. The germline V and J ends were trimmed by 0 bases and 0 bases, with 14 bases remaining between them. Germline CDR1 and CDR2: SGHVS and FNYEAQ. CDR3 size: 17 residues. Here the CDR3 DNA reads TGTGCCAGCAGCTTAGCGGCTGCCCAGGTCTACCAAGAGACCCAGTACTTC. Its translation: CASSLAAAQVYQETQYF. Full variable domain (remainder filled in from reference TRBV7-6 and TRBJ2-5): GAGVSQSPRYKVTKRGQDVALRCDPISGHVSLYWYRQALGQGPEFLTYFNYEAQQDKSGLPNDRFSAERPEGSISTLTIQRTEQRDSAMYRCASSLAAAQVYQETQYFGPGTRLLVL.

Of note for this clonotype: A much larger clone differs by one base, so this may be a read error. This sequence joins TRBV4-3 and TRBJ1-5; D is unclear. The CDR3 runs to 15 residues. The ends were cut back, 6 bases at V and 0 bases at J, with 12 bases in the middle. Germline CDR1 reads LGHNA; CDR2 reads YSLEER. The CDR3 DNA sequence: TGCGCCAGCAGGGCAAGGATAGATAGCAATCAGCCCCAGCATTTT. It codes for CASRARIDSNQPQHF.

Regarding this clonotype: Given a much more abundant clone one base away, this may be a read error. The chain joins TRBV6-5 to TRBJ1-6, with D possibly TRBD1 on 5 matching bases. Germline CDR1 and CDR2: MNHEY and SVGAGI. This CDR3 spans 13 amino acids. V was cut by 2 bases and J by 13 bases, with 12 bases left in between. CDR3 coding DNA: TGTGCCAGCAGTTACGGACACCTTGGTCCCCTCCACTTT. Translated, it gives CASSYGHLGPLHF.

On this clonotype itself: Just one base apart from a much larger clone, this may be a read error. V gene TRBV12-3 or TRBV12-4 combines with J gene TRBJ2-3; D is uncertain. The J call may be faulty, since TRBJ1-5 better matches the DNA end. The CDR3 has 14 residues. The CDR3 reads CASSQRVGSDTQHF. The CDR3 region has the DNA TGTGCCAGCAGTCAACGGGTCGGATCAGATACGCAGCATTTT.

On this clonotype: Sequence at one end of the junction differs from germline and may be a read error. The chain employs TRBV6-2 or TRBV6-3 and TRBJ2-1; 8 bases match TRBD2. The germline V gene encodes CDR1 MNHEY and CDR2 SVGEGT. This CDR3 comprises 16 residues. The CDR3 coding sequence is TGTGTCAGCAGTTACTCTTCGGAGCGGGGGTACAATGAGCAGTTCTTC. This gives the protein CVSSYSSERGYNEQFF.

This clonotype was seen many times. The CDR3 here is CASSEVGGIRPDTQYF. In nucleotides, the CDR3 is TGTGCCAGCAGTGAAGTTGGGGGAATTCGCCCAGATACGCAGTATTTT. V and J are TRBV2 and TRBJ2-3; D tentatively reads TRBD1 or TRBD2 (5 bases each). Per germline, CDR1 SNHLY and CDR2 FYNNEI. The CDR3 runs 16 residues. Trimming removed 1 base from V and 4 bases from J, with 15 bases in between. The full variable domain, with the rest looked up from reference TRBV2 and TRBJ2-3, is EPEVTQTPSHQVTQMGQEVILRCVPISNHLYFYWYRQILGQKVEFLVSFYNNEISEKSEIFDDQFSVERPDGSNFTLKIRSTKLEDSAMYFCASSEVGGIRPDTQYFGPGTRLTVL.

In regard to this clonotype: Being one base from a much bigger clone, this may be a read error. The V and J genes are TRBV11-2 and TRBJ2-6; D is possibly TRBD1 (5 bases). CDR3 length: 16 amino acids. Per the germline V gene, CDR1 is SGHAT and CDR2 is FQNNGV. The CDR3 bases are TGTGCCAGCAGCTTATGGGCTGGGGCTGGGGCCAACGTCCTGGCTTTC. Translation gives CASSLWAGAGANVLAF.

This clonotype was seen at least ten times. V gene TRBV5-5 combines with J gene TRBJ2-3, with D possibly being TRBD1 or TRBD2 (5 bases each). The CDR3 consists of 15 residues. Trimming cost V 4 bases and J 2 bases, with 14 bases left between them. The germline V gene has CDR1 SGHKS and CDR2 YYEKEE (reference sequence). In nucleotides, the CDR3 is TGTGCCAGCAGCCCCTACTGGGGACCCACAGATACGCAGTATTTT. Amino acid sequence: CASSPYWGPTDTQYF.

In this sample, this clonotype turned up many times. The V call is TRBV7-9, the J call TRBJ2-1; no firm D call. Trimming cost V 1 base and J 9 bases, with 10 bases left between them. This CDR3 contains 13 residues. Germline V CDR1 and CDR2: SEHNR, FQNEAQ (reference sequence). In nucleotides, the CDR3 is TGTGCCAGCAGCTTAGAAGGAAGCCTTGAGCAGTTCTTC. This codes for CASSLEGSLEQFF.

There are many counts of this clonotype. This chain joins TRBV28 and TRBJ2-1; 7 positions match TRBD1. Germline V gene lookup returns CDR1 MDHEN and CDR2 SYDVKM. The length of the CDR3 is 15 residues. V gave up 3 bases and J gave up 7 bases; unmatched junction bases: 9. The CDR3 loop reads CASSLLGGSGNEQFF. In DNA form, the CDR3 reads TGTGCCAGCAGTTTGTTAGGGGGCTCCGGGAATGAGCAGTTCTTC.

This clonotype was seen only a few times. This chain connects TRBV29-1 to TRBJ2-7; 7 bases are a match to TRBD2. Germline V gene data show CDR1 as SQVTM and CDR2 as ANQGSEA. The CDR3 runs to 15 residues. J gave up 0 bases and V 7 bases, and 12 bases lay outside the gene matches. This CDR3 is CSAPRRREISYEQYF. The CDR3 nucleotides read TGCAGCGCCCCCCGTCGGCGGGAGATCTCCTACGAGCAGTACTTC.

As to this clonotype: Because it lacks the conserved phenylalanine or tryptophan at the end, this CDR3 is likely a read error. The limits of the CDR3 on the DNA are not certain, so only TCRdb's listed CDR3 is given. The V call is TRBV7-9, the J call TRBJ1-2. The CDR3 contains 10 residues when both ends are counted. The germline CDR1 and CDR2 sequences are SEHNR and FQNEAQ (reference sequence). The CDR3 sequence is CASSLAHLGI.

Only a few counts were recorded for this clonotype. The chain has TRBV6-2 or TRBV6-3 and TRBJ1-2; no definite D call. V dropped 2 bases and J dropped 14 bases, with 18 bases sitting between them. Germline CDR1 is MNHEY and CDR2 is SVGEGT. This CDR3 has 13 residues. The CDR3 bases are TGTGCCAGCAGTTACAATCCCGAGTTCCCGGGAACCTTC. Translating it yields CASSYNPEFPGTF.

This clonotype was recorded at least ten times. The V gene is TRBV7-9, the J gene TRBJ1-5; D might be TRBD1 (6 bases). V was clipped by 1 base and J by 0 bases, with 13 bases between them. Germline V gene lookup returns CDR1 SEHNR and CDR2 FQNEAQ (reference sequence). The CDR3 consists of 17 residues. CDR3 nucleotides: TGTGCCAGCAGCTTAGGGGACATAGGATTTAGCAATCAGCCCCAGCATTTT. Its translation: CASSLGDIGFSNQPQHF. Full variable domain (remainder filled in from reference TRBV7-9 and TRBJ1-5): DTGVSQNPRHKITKRGQNVTFRCDPISEHNRLYWYRQTLGQGPEFLTYFQNEAQLEKSRLLSDRFSAERPKGSFSTLEIQRTEQGDSAMYLCASSLGDIGFSNQPQHFGDGTRLSIL.

This rearrangement joins TRBV4-3 to TRBJ2-7; the D is unclear. The CDR3 is 13 amino acids. V was cut by 4 bases and J by 2 bases, with 9 bases left in between. Germline CDR1 LGHNA, CDR2 YSLEER. The CDR3 coding sequence is TGCGCCAGCAGCCGCGAGCTAGCCTACGAGCAGTACTTC. Translation gives CASSRELAYEQYF.

This clonotype occurred many times. The chain joins TRBV28 to TRBJ1-1; 9 nucleotides align to TRBD1. CDR3 length equals 15 residues. V gave up 3 bases and J gave up 6 bases; unmatched junction bases: 8. Germline CDR1 is MDHEN and CDR2 is SYDVKM. The CDR3 spells CASSFRTGAWSEAFF. The CDR3 DNA sequence: TGTGCCAGCAGTTTTCGGACAGGGGCTTGGTCTGAAGCTTTCTTT.

Only a few counts were recorded for this clonotype. V usage is TRBV20-1 and J usage is TRBJ2-7; the D is unclear. Germline lookup yields CDR1 DFQATT and CDR2 SNEGSKA (reference sequence). V was shortened by 1 base and J by 0 bases, with 10 bases between the two germline ends. The CDR3 is made up of 14 amino acids. The DNA of the CDR3 is TGCAGTGCTAGAGCACAGCCTCCCTCCTACGAGCAGTACTTC. Its translation: CSARAQPPSYEQYF.

This clonotype was detected once. A much larger clone differs from this one at a single base, so this may be a read error. The J gene is TRBJ1-5, the V gene TRBV30; D uncertain. Germline CDR1 is GTSNPN and CDR2 is SVGIG (reference sequence). There are 15 residues in the CDR3. The CDR3 region is CVWSLTGLANQPQHF. The CDR3 DNA is TGTGTCTGGAGCTTGACTGGTTTAGCAAATCAGCCCCAGCATTTT.